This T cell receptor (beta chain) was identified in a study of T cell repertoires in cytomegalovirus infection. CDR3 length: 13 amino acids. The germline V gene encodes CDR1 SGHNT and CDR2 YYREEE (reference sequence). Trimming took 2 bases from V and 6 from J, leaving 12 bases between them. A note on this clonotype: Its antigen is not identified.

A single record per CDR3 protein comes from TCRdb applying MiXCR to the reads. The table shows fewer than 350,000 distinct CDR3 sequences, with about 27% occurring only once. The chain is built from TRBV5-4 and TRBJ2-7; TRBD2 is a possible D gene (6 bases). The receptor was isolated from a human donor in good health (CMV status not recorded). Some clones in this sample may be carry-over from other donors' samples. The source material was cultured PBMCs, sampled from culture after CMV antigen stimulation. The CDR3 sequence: CASSLPGDREQYF. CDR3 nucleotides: TGTGCCAGCAGCTTACCGGGAGATCGCGAGCAGTACTTC.